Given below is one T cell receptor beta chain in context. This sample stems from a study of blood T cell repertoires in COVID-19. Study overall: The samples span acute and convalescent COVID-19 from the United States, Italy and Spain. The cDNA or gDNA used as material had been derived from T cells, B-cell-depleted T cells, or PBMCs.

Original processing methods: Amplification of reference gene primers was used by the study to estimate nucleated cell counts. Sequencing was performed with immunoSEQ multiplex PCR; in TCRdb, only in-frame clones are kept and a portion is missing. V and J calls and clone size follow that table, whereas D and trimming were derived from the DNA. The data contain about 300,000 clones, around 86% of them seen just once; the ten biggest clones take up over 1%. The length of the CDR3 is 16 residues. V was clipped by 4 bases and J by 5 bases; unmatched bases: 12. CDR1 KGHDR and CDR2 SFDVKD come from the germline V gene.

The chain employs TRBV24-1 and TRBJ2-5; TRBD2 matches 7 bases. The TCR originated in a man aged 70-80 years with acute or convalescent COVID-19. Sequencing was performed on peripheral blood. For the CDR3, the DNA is TGTGCCACCAGTGACGGGGGGACTCCGGGTAGGGAGACCCAGTACTTC. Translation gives CATSDGGTPGRETQYF.